These 5 T cell receptor beta chains were all obtained from the same sample, sequenced in a study of glioma-infiltrating T cells. Using RNA template, CDR3s of TCR alpha and beta were amplified with iRepertoire arm-PCR. TCRdb itself ran the multiplex PCR reads through MiXCR, one entry per CDR3 protein. The sample lists 3,000 to 4,000 distinct CDR3 sequences; approximately 15% were seen once. The sequencing input was glioma tissue, nonneoplastic brain tissue, or PBMCs (not recorded which). Receptors originate from a human donor with low-grade glioma or glioblastoma, undergoing nonglioma brain surgery, or in good health (not recorded which).

The rearrangement links TRBV10-1 to TRBJ2-3; D remains unclear. The V end lost 3 bases, the J end lost 6 bases, and 10 bases lay between the germline ends. The CDR3 length is 13 residues. Germline CDR1 WNHNN, CDR2 SYGVQD (reference sequence). The CDR3, as DNA: TGCGCCAGCAGTGATTGGGGATCGGATACGCAGTATTTT. This gives the protein CASSDWGSDTQYF.

This clonotype ranks as medium-sized. J is TRBJ1-2 and V is TRBV2; D is possibly TRBD1 (6 bases). The CDR3 consists of 13 residues. V lost 2 bases and J 7 bases, leaving 11 bases between the germline ends. Germline values: CDR1 SNHLY, CDR2 FYNNEI. The CDR3 coding sequence is TGTGCCAGCAGTGAAACAACAGGGTCTGGCTACACCTTC. As protein: CASSETTGSGYTF.

This rearrangement joins TRBV5-1 to TRBJ1-1, with D uncertain. Germline loops: CDR1 SGHRS, CDR2 YFSETQ. The CDR3 runs 14 residues. Trimming pared 0 bases from V and 1 base from J, leaving 7 bases between. CDR3 residues: CASSLARQNTEAFF. The DNA of the CDR3 is TGCGCCAGCAGCTTGGCGCGGCAGAACACTGAAGCTTTCTTT.

This clonotype turned up a few times. A much larger clone is a single base away; this may be a read error. It is unclear where the CDR3 begins or ends on the DNA, so no DNA is shown, and the CDR3 is as TCRdb lists it. This sequence joins TRBV5-4 and TRBJ1-1. Both ends counted, the CDR3 spans 14 residues. Germline CDR1 is SGHNT and CDR2 is YYREEE (reference sequence). The CDR3: CASSWWGLGTEALF.

This clonotype is medium-sized (0.01 to 0.1%) within its sample. This chain uses TRBV28 with TRBJ1-1; the D is unclear. Germline CDR1 reads MDHEN; CDR2 reads SYDVKM. CDR3 length: 11 residues. Deletions cut 4 bases from V and 3 bases from J, with 3 bases between. CDR3 nucleotide sequence: TGTGCCAGCAGTTGGTACACTGAAGCTTTCTTT. Translating gives CASSWYTEAFF.